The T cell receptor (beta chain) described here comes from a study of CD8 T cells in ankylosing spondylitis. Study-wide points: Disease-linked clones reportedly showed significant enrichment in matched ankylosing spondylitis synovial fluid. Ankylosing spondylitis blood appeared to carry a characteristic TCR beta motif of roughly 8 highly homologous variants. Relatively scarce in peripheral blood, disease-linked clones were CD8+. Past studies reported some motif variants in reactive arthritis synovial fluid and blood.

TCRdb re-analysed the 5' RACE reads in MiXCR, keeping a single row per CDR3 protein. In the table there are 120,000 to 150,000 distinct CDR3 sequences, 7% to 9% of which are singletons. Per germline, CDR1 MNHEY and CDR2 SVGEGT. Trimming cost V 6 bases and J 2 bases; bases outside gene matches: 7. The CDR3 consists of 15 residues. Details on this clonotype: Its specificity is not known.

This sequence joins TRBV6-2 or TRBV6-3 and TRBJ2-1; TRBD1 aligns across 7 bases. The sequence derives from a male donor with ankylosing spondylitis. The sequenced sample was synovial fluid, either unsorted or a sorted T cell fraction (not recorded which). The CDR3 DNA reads TGTGCCAGCAGCCTCGACAGGGTTGCCTACAATGAGCAGTTCTTC. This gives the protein CASSLDRVAYNEQFF.